Following are 4 T cell receptor beta chains from one sample sequenced in a study of T-cell reconstitution after alpha-beta-depleted transplantation in children. Unique molecular identifiers were built into the TCRbeta library. TCRdb redid the calling of the PCR reads with MiXCR, one entry per CDR3 protein. The sample carries about 200,000 distinct CDR3 sequences, about 7% recorded once. Sequencing was performed on PBMCs, taken before TCRalphabeta/CD19-depleted stem cell transplant. These receptors all come from a boy aged 2 to 10 with acute lymphoblastic leukemia, due to receive a stem cell transplant.

The sample holds many counts of this clonotype. The gene calls are TRBV6-5 and TRBJ1-5; no firm D call. V lost 7 bases to trimming and J lost 0 bases, with 16 bases between them. This CDR3 contains 16 residues. Germline CDR1 reads MNHEY; CDR2 reads SVGAGI. The CDR3 DNA reads as TGTGCCAGCATCTCTGGTAGCGGATATAGCAATCAGCCCCAGCATTTT. It yields the protein CASISGSGYSNQPQHF.

This clonotype was counted between two and nine times. Here the CDR3 reads CASSQFPLAGGPTGELFF. The CDR3 bases are TGCGCCAGCAGCCAATTTCCGCTAGCGGGGGGGCCCACCGGGGAGCTGTTTTTT. The chain combines TRBV4-3 with TRBJ2-2; 12 nucleotides line up with TRBD2. The CDR3 is made up of 18 amino acids. The germline V gene has CDR1 LGHNA and CDR2 YSLEER. Losses at the gene ends were 2 bases for V and 4 bases for J; bases not matched to a gene: 8.

The V call is TRBV7-2, the J call TRBJ1-6; TRBD1 aligns across 7 bases. This CDR3 is built from 16 residues. The germline CDR1 and CDR2 sequences are SGHTA and FQGNSA. V trimming: 1 base; J trimming: 9 bases; junction bases outside the gene matches: 9. The CDR3 protein is CASSLGRGPTVSPLHF. DNA of the CDR3: TGTGCCAGCAGCTTAGGGAGGGGGCCCACGGTTTCACCCCTCCACTTT.

In its sample, this clonotype was seen many times. This rearrangement joins TRBV5-1 to TRBJ2-1; TRBD2 aligns across 8 bases. This CDR3 is 16 amino acids long. Germline V gene data show CDR1 as SGHRS and CDR2 as YFSETQ. V shed 0 bases and J 6 bases; nucleotides not matched to a gene: 8. CDR3 in amino acids: CASSLVFRGGGNEQFF. In DNA, the CDR3 is TGCGCCAGCAGCTTGGTTTTCCGGGGGGGAGGCAATGAGCAGTTCTTC.